A single sample is the source of the 2 T cell receptor beta chains below, sequenced in a study of T cell repertoires in cytomegalovirus infection. MiXCR, applied by TCRdb to the reads, yields one record per CDR3 protein. The table records 310,000 or so distinct CDR3 sequences, roughly 9.3% of them present only once. Material: PBMCs. These receptors all come from a human donor in good health (CMV status not recorded). Some clones in this sample may be carry-over from other donors' samples.

Many counts were recorded for this clonotype. The V call is TRBV15, the J call TRBJ2-1; 8 bases fit TRBD1. Germline values: CDR1 LNHNV, CDR2 YYDKDF (reference sequence). CDR3 length equals 14 residues. Trimming removed 8 bases from V and 7 bases from J; junction bases left unmatched: 10. The CDR3 reads CATSKSGTGNEQFF. In DNA, the CDR3 is TGTGCCACCTCCAAGTCCGGGACAGGAAATGAGCAGTTCTTC.

This clonotype was seen ten or more times. The chain couples TRBV24-1 to TRBJ2-3; 10 nucleotides agree with TRBD2. After removal of 10 bases from V and 0 bases from J, the junction contained 12 bases not matched to a gene. Germline CDR1 and CDR2: KGHDR and SFDVKD. The CDR3 has 17 amino acids. The DNA of the CDR3 is TGTGCCACGGCGAGCGGGGGGGCCCCCTCTAGCACAGATACGCAGTATTTT. This gives the protein CATASGGAPSSTDTQYF.